A single sample gave rise to the 18 T cell receptor beta chains below, sequenced in a study of breast tumors, draining lymph nodes, adjacent tissues. MiXCR, applied by TCRdb to the multiplex PCR reads, yields one record per CDR3 protein. This table holds about 25,000 distinct CDR3 sequences, approximately 20% found once. The material sequenced was breast tumor tissue. Receptor source: a female donor with breast cancer. Some clones in this sample may be carry-over from other donors' samples.

This clonotype occurred once. The chain has TRBV20-1 and TRBJ2-1; TRBD1 might be the D (6 bases). Germline V gene data show CDR1 as DFQATT and CDR2 as SNEGSKA (reference sequence). V lost 5 bases to trimming and J lost 3 bases, with 17 bases between them. This CDR3 is built from 15 residues. The CDR3, as DNA: TGCAGTGCTGGGGACACCCAGAAGGTCTACAATGAGCAGTTCTTC. Amino acids: CSAGDTQKVYNEQFF.

This clonotype was counted many times. The chain is built from TRBV5-1 and TRBJ2-5; D is perhaps TRBD1 (6 bases). This CDR3 comprises 13 residues. Germline V CDR1 and CDR2: SGHRS, YFSETQ. Trimming removed 4 bases at V and 5 bases at J, with 12 bases between. The CDR3 DNA is TGCGCCAGCAGCCAGAGGCAGGGGGAGACCCAGTACTTC. This translates into CASSQRQGETQYF.

Many counts were recorded for this clonotype. The chain links TRBV5-1 to TRBJ2-3; 8 bases line up with TRBD2. This CDR3 is built from 15 residues. Looked up from germline, CDR1 is SGHRS and CDR2 is YFSETQ. Unmatched junction bases numbered 4, after V lost 3 bases and J lost 1 base. Here the CDR3 DNA reads TGCGCCAGCAGCTGGGGAGCGGGAGGCACAGATACGCAGTATTTT. This gives the protein CASSWGAGGTDTQYF.

This clonotype has only a few counts. The chain carries TRBV2 and TRBJ1-1, with D hard to call. Germline loops: CDR1 SNHLY, CDR2 FYNNEI. Trimming stripped 6 bases from V and 1 base from J, with 12 bases between. The CDR3 runs 14 residues. For the CDR3, the DNA is TGTGCCAGCAGCAAGGGCCGTGCGAACACTGAAGCTTTCTTT. It yields the protein CASSKGRANTEAFF.

This clonotype was recorded many times. V and J are TRBV7-8 and TRBJ2-4; D may be TRBD1 or TRBD2 (5 bases each). CDR1 SGHVS and CDR2 FQNEAQ come from the germline V gene. The germline V and J ends were trimmed by 5 bases and 6 bases, with 14 bases remaining between them. This CDR3 is 14 amino acids long. CDR3 in DNA: TGTGCCAGCAGCCTGGGGGTCAGTACAAACATTCAGTACTTC. Translation gives CASSLGVSTNIQYF.

This clonotype was picked up many times. The chain has TRBV6-1 and TRBJ1-6; D gene unclear. Trimming shortened V by 1 base and J by 4 bases, and 8 bases separated the two germline ends. Germline V gives CDR1 MNHNS, CDR2 SASEGT. The CDR3 has 15 residues. The DNA of the CDR3 is TGTGCCAGCAGTGAAGGACCTGATTATAATTCACCCCTCCACTTT. Translated: CASSEGPDYNSPLHF.

This clonotype was detected ten times or more. The chain combines TRBV7-8 with TRBJ1-2, with unresolved D. V lost 1 base to trimming and J lost 6 bases, with 9 bases between them. The germline V gene has CDR1 SGHVS and CDR2 FQNEAQ. This CDR3 is 13 amino acids long. The chain's CDR3 is CASSLVGKDGYTF. The CDR3 nucleotides are TGTGCCAGCAGCTTAGTGGGAAAAGATGGCTACACCTTC. Full variable domain (remainder filled in from reference TRBV7-8 and TRBJ1-2): GAGVSQSPRYKVAKRGQDVALRCDPISGHVSLFWYQQALGQGPEFLTYFQNEAQLDKSGLPSDRFFAERPEGSVSTLKIQRTQQEDSAVYLCASSLVGKDGYTFGSGTRLTVV.

Remarks on this clonotype: A much larger clonotype is one base distant, so this may be a read error. J is TRBJ2-1 and V is TRBV20-1; 10 bases align to TRBD2. This CDR3 is built from 15 residues. Germline trimming cut 1 base from V and 3 bases from J; bases unmatched to any gene: 3. Germline CDR1 reads DFQATT; CDR2 reads SNEGSKA (reference sequence). CDR3 residues: CSARGLAGDYNEQFF. The CDR3 DNA follows: TGCAGTGCTAGAGGTCTAGCGGGGGACTACAATGAGCAGTTCTTC.

This clonotype appeared many times. This chain connects TRBV3-1 to TRBJ2-7; D might be TRBD2 (6 bases). This CDR3 has 14 residues. Germline V gene sequence: CDR1 LGHDT, CDR2 YNNKEL (reference sequence). V was trimmed by 3 bases and J by 0 bases, leaving 9 bases between them. The CDR3 loop reads CASSQGLNSYEQYF. The DNA of the CDR3 is TGTGCCAGCAGCCAGGGACTCAACTCCTACGAGCAGTACTTC.

V is TRBV9 and J is TRBJ1-1; 8 bases are a match to TRBD1. Germline V gene data show CDR1 as SGDLS and CDR2 as YYNGEE. Trimming at V came to 0 bases and at J to 5 bases, leaving 15 bases not matched to a gene. The CDR3 runs to 18 residues. As DNA, the CDR3 is TGTGCCAGCAGCGTAGAGCCATCAGGGGGCGGATCGGGAACTGAAGCTTTCTTT. Its protein is CASSVEPSGGGSGTEAFF. Full variable domain (rest looked up from reference TRBV9 and TRBJ1-1): DSGVTQTPKHLITATGQRVTLRCSPRSGDLSVYWYQQSLDQGLQFLIQYYNGEERAKGNILERFSAQQFPDLHSELNLSSLELGDSALYFCASSVEPSGGGSGTEAFFGQGTRLTVV.

The table lists this clonotype with many counts. V gene TRBV19 combines with J gene TRBJ1-6; D uncertain. V was shortened by 6 bases and J by 2 bases, with 8 bases between the two germline ends. The germline CDR1 and CDR2 sequences are LNHDA and SQIVND (reference sequence). The CDR3 loop spans 14 amino acids. The CDR3 loop is CASRPGTYNSPLHF. The CDR3 DNA sequence: TGTGCCAGTAGACCCGGGACCTATAATTCACCCCTCCACTTT. Full variable domain (missing parts from reference TRBV19 and TRBJ1-6): DGGITQSPKYLFRKEGQNVTLSCEQNLNHDAMYWYRQDPGQGLRLIYYSQIVNDFQKGDIAEGYSVSREKKESFPLTVTSAQKNPTAFYLCASRPGTYNSPLHFGNGTRLTVT.

This clonotype has just a few counts. A much larger clonotype is one base distant, so this may be a read error. The chain carries TRBV5-1 and TRBJ2-2; 15 nucleotides align to TRBD2. V was pared by 3 bases and J by 5 bases, with 14 bases of the junction left unmatched. Per germline, CDR1 SGHRS and CDR2 YFSETQ. The CDR3 contains 20 residues. CDR3 in amino acids: CASSSGPRTSGRVVTGELFF. CDR3 nucleotides: TGCGCCAGCAGCTCGGGCCCGAGGACTAGCGGGAGGGTGGTGACCGGGGAGCTGTTTTTT. Using reference TRBV5-1 and TRBJ2-2 for the parts outside the CDR3, the full variable domain is KAGVTQTPRYLIKTRGQQVTLSCSPISGHRSVSWYQQTPGQGLQFLFEYFSETQRNKGNFPGRFSGRQFSNSRSEMNVSTLELGDSALYLCASSSGPRTSGRVVTGELFFGEGSRLTVL.

This clonotype was recorded many times. The chain uses TRBV28 and TRBJ2-1; 8 bases are shared with TRBD2. The CDR3 spans 14 residues. V lost 8 bases, J lost 4 bases, and 7 bases stayed unmatched. Germline V CDR1 and CDR2: MDHEN, SYDVKM. The CDR3 DNA sequence: TGTGCCAGCTCTCGGGAGGGCCAATACAATGAGCAGTTCTTC. Protein: CASSREGQYNEQFF.

This clonotype was recorded at least ten times. The chain uses TRBV7-9 and TRBJ2-1; 7 bases align to TRBD2. With V trimmed by 5 bases and J by 1 base, 5 bases remained unmatched. Germline CDR1 is SEHNR and CDR2 is FQNEAQ (reference sequence). The CDR3 spans 15 residues. Here the CDR3 reads CASSRAGVSYNEQFF. DNA for the CDR3: TGTGCCAGCAGCCGCGCGGGAGTGTCCTACAATGAGCAGTTCTTC.

There are many counts of this clonotype. The chain joins TRBV30 to TRBJ2-7, with 11 bases fitting TRBD1. J gave up 5 bases and V 1 base, and 7 bases lay outside the gene matches. The CDR3 length is 15 residues. The germline CDR1 and CDR2 sequences are GTSNPN and SVGIG (reference sequence). DNA for the CDR3: TGTGCCTGGAGTGGAGAGGACAGGGGGCTGAACGAGCAGTACTTC. Translation: CAWSGEDRGLNEQYF. Using reference TRBV30 and TRBJ2-7 for the parts outside the CDR3, the full variable domain is SQTIHQWPATLVQPVGSPLSLECTVEGTSNPNLYWYRQAAGRGLQLLFYSVGIGQISSEVPQNLSASRPQDRQFILSSKKLLLSDSGFYLCAWSGEDRGLNEQYFGPGTRLTVT.

This clonotype has a count of ten or more. The V gene is TRBV15, the J gene TRBJ1-6; no reliable D call. The V gene lost 2 bases and the J gene lost 6 bases, with 11 bases spanning the gap. This CDR3 comprises 15 residues. Germline CDR1 is LNHNV and CDR2 is YYDKDF (reference sequence). CDR3 DNA: TGTGCCACCAGCAGATTGCAGGCGGCTAATTCACCCCTCCACTTT. It translates to CATSRLQAANSPLHF.

The V and J genes are TRBV20-1 and TRBJ2-1; 11 positions agree with TRBD2. V lost 1 base and J lost 9; bases outside the gene matches: 8. The CDR3 is 15 amino acids. Germline V gene sequence: CDR1 DFQATT, CDR2 SNEGSKA (reference sequence). Here the CDR3 DNA reads TGCAGTGCTAGAGGTCCACTAGCGGGAGTAGCTGAGCAGTTCTTC. It specifies CSARGPLAGVAEQFF.

The chain has TRBV5-6 and TRBJ2-1; a weak D match, TRBD2 (5 bases). This CDR3 is 11 amino acids long. Germline assignment: CDR1 SGHDT and CDR2 YYEEEE. V was trimmed by 0 bases and J by 10 bases, leaving 5 bases between them. CDR3 sequence (DNA): TGTGCCAGCAGCTTGGCGGGAGAGCAGTTCTTC. This encodes CASSLAGEQFF. The variable domain in full, with the rest retrieved from reference TRBV5-6 and TRBJ2-1, is DAGVTQSPTHLIKTRGQQVTLRCSPKSGHDTVSWYQQALGQGPQFIFQYYEEEERQRGNFPDRFSGHQFPNYSSELNVNALLLGDSALYLCASSLAGEQFFGPGTRLTVL.